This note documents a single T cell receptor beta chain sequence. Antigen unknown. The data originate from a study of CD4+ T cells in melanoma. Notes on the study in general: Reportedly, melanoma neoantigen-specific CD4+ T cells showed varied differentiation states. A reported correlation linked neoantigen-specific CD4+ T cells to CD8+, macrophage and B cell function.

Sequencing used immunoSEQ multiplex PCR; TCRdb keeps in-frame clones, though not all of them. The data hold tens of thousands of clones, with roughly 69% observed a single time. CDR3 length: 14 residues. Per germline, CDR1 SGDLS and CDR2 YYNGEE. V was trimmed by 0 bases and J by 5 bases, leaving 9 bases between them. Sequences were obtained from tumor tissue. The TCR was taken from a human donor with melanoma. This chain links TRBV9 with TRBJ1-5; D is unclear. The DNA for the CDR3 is TGTGCCAGCAGCGTAGGGCCTGGTCATCAGCCCCAGCATTTT. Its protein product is CASSVGPGHQPQHF. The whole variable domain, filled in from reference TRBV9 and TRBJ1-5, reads DSGVTQTPKHLITATGQRVTLRCSPRSGDLSVYWYQQSLDQGLQFLIQYYNGEERAKGNILERFSAQQFPDLHSELNLSSLELGDSALYFCASSVGPGHQPQHFGDGTRLSIL.